This record looks at one TCR beta chain sequence and its context. The sample's treatment: oral pan-JAK inhibitor, 5-10 mg twice daily. As the sequencing template, cDNA was produced by extracting RNA and reverse transcribing it. Assay used: immunoSEQ multiplex PCR; TCRdb lists only in-frame clones, some missing. The sample holds about 180,000 clones; roughly 50% are singletons and the top ten take under 20%. The sample is drawn from a study of CD8+ T cells in alopecia areata. Study-wide background: Tofacitinib administration to treated patients was oral, at 5 to 10 mg twice daily. Among treated patients, severity was scored by affected scalp area percentage.

The V gene's germline CDR1 is SGHDN and CDR2 FVKESK. The CDR3 runs 14 residues. V lost 4 bases to trimming and J lost 9 bases; unmatched junction nucleotides: 5. The chain is built from TRBV14 and TRBJ1-6; 8 nucleotides line up with TRBD1. The sequences come from CD4+ T cells sorted from blood, collected around week 55, from a patient treated with tofacitinib. The clonotype was recovered from a human donor with alopecia areata. The CDR3 reads CASSLGQGSSPLHF. Written as DNA, the CDR3 is TGTGCCAGCAGCCTCGGACAGGGAAGTTCACCCCTCCACTTT. The full variable domain, with the rest looked up from reference TRBV14 and TRBJ1-6, is EAGVTQFPSHSVIEKGQTVTLRCDPISGHDNLYWYRRVMGKEIKFLLHFVKESKQDESGMPNNRFLAERTGGTYSTLKVQPAELEDSGVYFCASSLGQGSSPLHFGNGTRLTVT.